The 26 T cell receptor beta chains below come from one sample, sequenced in a study of blood T cells in healthy people across ages. A second PCR, run for roughly 7 to 12 cycles, used a sample-barcoded 5' primer plus a J-beta primer mix. TCRdb passed the 5' RACE reads through MiXCR, listing each CDR3 protein once. Of 750,000 to 1,000,000 distinct CDR3 sequences in the sample, about 28% were seen once. The same sample was also used in a study of T cells of mothers and their children.

The sequenced sample was blood. The receptors were gathered from a woman aged 40 to 49 in good health.

This clonotype was recorded only once. The V and J genes are TRBV28 and TRBJ2-1; D might be TRBD2 (6 bases). This CDR3 comprises 15 residues. Trimming took 10 bases from V and 10 from J, leaving 26 bases between them. CDR1 and CDR2 (germline): MDHEN, SYDVKM. DNA of the CDR3: TGTGCCACCGACGGGCGGCGGGGATTCGGAGGGGAGCAGTTCTTC. Residues: CATDGRRGFGGEQFF.

The chain has TRBV28 and TRBJ2-5, with 8 bases identical to TRBD1. The J call may be incorrect, as the DNA end agrees better with TRBJ2-7. CDR3 length equals 14 residues. Germline lookup yields CDR1 MDHEN and CDR2 SYDVKM. The CDR3, as DNA: TGTGCCAGCAGTTTGCCCAGGGGGCTTCGCGAGCAGTACTTC. It specifies CASSLPRGLREQYF.

This clonotype was detected many times. The rearrangement joins TRBV6-2 or TRBV6-3 to TRBJ2-7; perhaps TRBD1 as D (6 bases). The CDR3 extends over 15 amino acids. Per the germline V gene, CDR1 is MNHEY and CDR2 is SVGEGT. V lost 0 bases to trimming and J lost 4 bases, with 13 bases between them. The CDR3 bases are TGTGCCAGCAGTTACTCAACAGGGCAGCTGTACGAGCAGTACTTC. This translates into CASSYSTGQLYEQYF.

The gene calls are TRBV3-1 and TRBJ2-5, with D perhaps matching TRBD1 (5 bases). V lost 5 bases to trimming and J lost 2 bases, with 12 bases between them. This CDR3 comprises 14 residues. Germline V gene sequence: CDR1 LGHDT, CDR2 YNNKEL (reference sequence). The CDR3 protein is CASSATEPQETQYF. CDR3 in DNA: TGTGCCAGCAGCGCGACAGAACCTCAAGAGACCCAGTACTTC.

For this clonotype: A much larger clone lies a single base off, so this may be a read error. The V gene is TRBV7-9, the J gene TRBJ2-4; 8 positions agree with TRBD1. The CDR3 is made up of 15 amino acids. Germline CDR1 reads SEHNR; CDR2 reads FQNEAQ (reference sequence). J was trimmed by 13 bases and V by 4 bases; bases with no gene match: 15. The CDR3 here is CASSSGQAINNEQYF. The CDR3 DNA reads TGTGCCAGCAGCTCGGGACAGGCCATCAACAATGAGCAGTACTTC.

This clonotype has a handful of counts. This chain uses TRBV4-3 with TRBJ2-5, with 13 bases fitting TRBD2. The J call is in doubt because the DNA end fits TRBJ2-7 better. This CDR3 contains 17 residues. The germline CDR1 and CDR2 sequences are LGHNA and YSLEER. The CDR3 spells CASSQAPTTSGGYEQYF. The CDR3 DNA reads TGCGCCAGCAGCCAAGCCCCCACGACTAGCGGGGGGTACGAGCAGTACTTC.

This clonotype came up a few times. The J gene is TRBJ2-5, the V gene TRBV7-9; TRBD2 agrees at 16 bases. This CDR3 has 15 residues. The J segment lost 11 bases and the V segment lost 6 bases, leaving 9 bases of the junction unmatched. CDR1 SEHNR and CDR2 FQNEAQ come from the germline V gene (reference sequence). This CDR3 reads CASSTAGTSGGVQYF. In DNA form, the CDR3 reads TGTGCCAGCAGTACTGCTGGGACTAGCGGGGGGGTACAGTACTTC. The whole variable domain, remainder taken from reference TRBV7-9 and TRBJ2-5, is DTGVSQNPRHKITKRGQNVTFRCDPISEHNRLYWYRQTLGQGPEFLTYFQNEAQLEKSRLLSDRFSAERPKGSFSTLEIQRTEQGDSAMYLCASSTAGTSGGVQYFGPGTRLLVL.

The table lists this clonotype with a few counts. The CDR3 coding sequence is TGTGCCAGCAGCTTTACCGACAGGGGGAGCCCCAATGAGCAGTTCTTC. This gives the protein CASSFTDRGSPNEQFF. This chain uses TRBV7-9 with TRBJ2-1, with TRBD1 identical over 9 bases. Germline lookup yields CDR1 SEHNR and CDR2 FQNEAQ (reference sequence). The length of the CDR3 is 16 residues. Trimming took 3 bases from V and 6 from J; bases not matched to a gene: 9.

This clonotype was picked up many times. CDR3 bases: TGTGCCAGCAGTTTTGGGGACGGCTCCTACGAGCAGTACTTC. Protein: CASSFGDGSYEQYF. The chain is built from TRBV27 and TRBJ2-7; D may be TRBD1 or TRBD2 (5 bases each). The V gene's germline CDR1 is MNHEY and CDR2 SMNVEV (reference sequence). The CDR3 totals 14 residues. V gave up 3 bases and J gave up 0 bases, with 9 bases separating them.

A few counts support this clonotype. J is TRBJ1-4 and V is TRBV19; no reliable D call. V lost 3 bases to trimming and J lost 2 bases, with 10 bases between them. CDR1 and CDR2 (germline): LNHDA, SQIVND (reference sequence). The CDR3 has 15 amino acids. The CDR3: CASSIPAVTNEKLFF. CDR3 nucleotides: TGTGCCAGTAGTATTCCCGCGGTTACTAATGAAAAACTGTTTTTT. The whole variable domain, remainder taken from reference TRBV19 and TRBJ1-4, is DGGITQSPKYLFRKEGQNVTLSCEQNLNHDAMYWYRQDPGQGLRLIYYSQIVNDFQKGDIAEGYSVSREKKESFPLTVTSAQKNPTAFYLCASSIPAVTNEKLFFGSGTQLSVL.

This clonotype was picked up many times. At one boundary the junction diverges from the germline segment, which might be a read error. V is TRBV5-1 and J is TRBJ2-7, with D possibly TRBD2 on 6 matching bases. Germline V lookup: CDR1 SGHRS, CDR2 YFSETQ. The CDR3 length is 13 residues. The CDR3 region is CASSLAAAYEQYF. The CDR3 DNA follows: TGTGCCAGCAGCTTAGCGGCAGCCTACGAGCAGTACTTC.

This clonotype was picked up a small number of times. The genes are TRBV27 and TRBJ2-7, with a possible D match to TRBD1 (5 bases). V lost 6 bases and J 1 base, leaving 10 bases between the germline ends. The CDR3 contains 13 residues. The germline V gene encodes CDR1 MNHEY and CDR2 SMNVEV (reference sequence). The CDR3 DNA reads as TGTGCCAGCAGCCCGACAGCTTCCTACGAGCAGTACTTC. It encodes CASSPTASYEQYF.

This sequence joins TRBV15 and TRBJ1-2; 9 bases map to TRBD1. The CDR3 length is 16 residues. V lost 5 bases to trimming and J lost 5 bases; unmatched junction nucleotides: 12. CDR1 and CDR2 (germline): LNHNV, YYDKDF (reference sequence). DNA of the CDR3: TGTGCCACCAGCCTTATCAGGACAGGGGATCGGTATGGCTACACCTTC. Its protein product is CATSLIRTGDRYGYTF.

This clonotype was detected a few times. The chain recombines TRBV6-5 with TRBJ2-5; 7 bases are a match to TRBD1. This CDR3 is 14 amino acids long. V trimming: 5 bases; J trimming: 3 bases; junction bases outside the gene matches: 6. Germline-derived CDR1 and CDR2 are MNHEY and SVGAGI. CDR3: CASSPQQGEETQYF. The CDR3, as DNA: TGTGCCAGCAGTCCCCAGCAGGGGGAAGAGACCCAGTACTTC.

This clonotype was counted at least ten times. This rearrangement joins TRBV7-2 to TRBJ2-1; D ambiguous. Trimming stripped 0 bases from V and 3 bases from J, with 6 bases between. Looked up from germline, CDR1 is SGHTA and CDR2 is FQGNSA. CDR3 size: 14 residues. This CDR3 reads CASSLAGVYNEQFF. Written as DNA, the CDR3 is TGTGCCAGCAGCTTAGCTGGAGTCTACAATGAGCAGTTCTTC. The full variable domain, completed using reference TRBV7-2 and TRBJ2-1, is GAGVSQSPSNKVTEKGKDVELRCDPISGHTALYWYRQSLGQGLEFLIYFQGNSAPDKSGLPSDRFSAERTGGSVSTLTIQRTQQEDSAVYLCASSLAGVYNEQFFGPGTRLTVL.

This rearrangement joins TRBV25-1 to TRBJ2-3; D may be TRBD1 (6 bases). Trimming took 8 bases from V and 4 from J, leaving 10 bases between them. The length of the CDR3 is 12 residues. Germline V gene data show CDR1 as MGHDK and CDR2 as SYGVNS. CDR3 protein: CASQGWADTQYF. The CDR3 DNA sequence: TGTGCCAGCCAGGGGTGGGCAGATACGCAGTATTTT.

The chain recombines TRBV13 with TRBJ2-7; 10 bases match TRBD2. V lost 4 bases to trimming and J lost 4 bases; unmatched junction nucleotides: 13. This CDR3 region has 17 residues. CDR1 is PRHDT, CDR2 FYEKMQ, per germline (reference sequence). In nucleotides, the CDR3 is TGTGCCAGCAGCTCCCGACTTTTCCTAGCGGGGGAGTACGAGCAGTACTTC. Translated, it gives CASSSRLFLAGEYEQYF.

This clonotype turned up a few times. V gene TRBV11-2 combines with J gene TRBJ1-1, with a weak D call TRBD1 (6 bases). The germline V gene encodes CDR1 SGHAT and CDR2 FQNNGV. V dropped 7 bases and J dropped 8 bases, with 20 bases sitting between them. This CDR3 has 14 amino acids. The CDR3 sequence is CASTLAGGAVEAFF. For the CDR3, the DNA is TGTGCCAGCACCCTCGCGGGGGGGGCAGTCGAAGCTTTCTTT.

The V and J genes are TRBV5-1 and TRBJ1-6, with no clear D. There are 13 residues in the CDR3. V was clipped by 3 bases and J by 6 bases, with 7 bases between them. The germline CDR1 and CDR2 sequences are SGHRS and YFSETQ. This CDR3 reads CASSSPGNSPLHF. CDR3 bases: TGCGCCAGCAGCTCCCCGGGTAATTCACCCCTCCACTTT.

Concerning this clonotype: With a much larger clone just one base away, this may be a read error. The J gene is TRBJ2-1, the V gene TRBV20-1; TRBD2 matches 11 bases. Germline-derived CDR1 and CDR2 are DFQATT and SNEGSKA (reference sequence). The J segment lost 8 bases and the V segment lost 5 bases, leaving 20 bases of the junction unmatched. The CDR3 runs to 18 residues. The CDR3 loop reads CSAGGASGGQGFVDEQFF. CDR3 sequence (DNA): TGCAGTGCTGGTGGGGCTAGCGGGGGGCAGGGGTTTGTAGATGAGCAGTTCTTC.

This clonotype was seen a few times. The CDR3 nucleotides read TGCGCCAGCAGCCCAGGGGGGACCCACACTGAAGCTTTCTTT. This sequence encodes CASSPGGTHTEAFF. The chain employs TRBV4-3 and TRBJ1-1; 7 nucleotides align to TRBD1. V was clipped by 4 bases and J by 3 bases; unmatched bases: 5. The V gene's germline CDR1 is LGHNA and CDR2 YSLEER. This CDR3 is built from 14 residues.

This clonotype was counted ten times or more. The chain joins TRBV20-1 to TRBJ2-1, with D unclear. V was cut by 5 bases and J by 4 bases, with 9 bases left in between. Germline lookup yields CDR1 DFQATT and CDR2 SNEGSKA (reference sequence). This CDR3 spans 12 amino acids. The DNA of the CDR3 is TGCAGTGCTCGGCCTGATTACAATGAGCAGTTCTTC. This sequence encodes CSARPDYNEQFF.

This clonotype was recorded many times. The chain carries TRBV28 and TRBJ2-7; tentative D call: TRBD2 (6 bases). The CDR3 has 15 residues. Per the germline V gene, CDR1 is MDHEN and CDR2 is SYDVKM. V was shortened by 3 bases and J by 0 bases, with 12 bases between the two germline ends. The CDR3 here is CASSLGGLLSYEQYF. The CDR3 DNA is TGTGCCAGCAGTTTGGGGGGACTCCTCTCCTACGAGCAGTACTTC.

V and J are TRBV4-3 and TRBJ1-4; D gene unclear. Germline assignment: CDR1 LGHNA and CDR2 YSLEER. This CDR3 contains 17 residues. Trimming left V 0 bases short and J 5 bases short, with 16 bases between. CDR3 bases: TGCGCCAGCAGCCAAGATCCCAGTCCAGGCGGGAATGAAAAACTGTTTTTT. It yields the protein CASSQDPSPGGNEKLFF.

This chain links TRBV28 with TRBJ1-5; 8 bases align to TRBD1. The junction had 10 bases not matched to a gene; V was cut back by 6 bases and J by 6 bases. CDR1 MDHEN and CDR2 SYDVKM come from the germline V gene. The CDR3 is made up of 15 amino acids. The CDR3, as DNA: TGTGCCAGCAGACGCAATGACAGGGGCAGTCAGCCCCAGCATTTT. Its protein is CASRRNDRGSQPQHF. Based on the CDR3 plus reference TRBV28 and TRBJ1-5, the full variable domain is DVKVTQSSRYLVKRTGEKVFLECVQDMDHENMFWYRQDPGLGLRLIYFSYDVKMKEKGDIPEGYSVSREKKERFSLILESASTNQTSMYLCASRRNDRGSQPQHFGDGTRLSIL.

Turning to this clonotype: It may be a read error: a sequence one base away is much more abundant. The chain joins TRBV5-1 to TRBJ2-7; D tentatively reads TRBD1 or TRBD2 (5 bases each). This CDR3 contains 13 residues. Germline CDR1 reads SGHRS; CDR2 reads YFSETQ. CDR3 loop: CVSSQQEAYEQYF. CDR3 sequence (DNA): TGCGTCAGCAGTCAACAGGAGGCCTACGAGCAGTACTTC. Filled out from reference TRBV5-1 and TRBJ2-7, the complete variable domain reads KAGVTQTPRYLIKTRGQQVTLSCSPISGHRSVSWYQQTPGQGLQFLFEYFSETQRNKGNFPGRFSGRQFSNSRSEMNVSTLELGDSALYLCVSSQQEAYEQYFGPGTRLTVT.